Listed here are 29 T cell receptor beta chains from one sample, sequenced in a study of spatial heterogeneity in lung cancer. Study-level results: For expanded intratumoral alpha and beta TCRs, counts tracked tumor mutation counts.

TCRdb reanalysed the 5' RACE reads using MiXCR and keeps one entry per CDR3 protein. The table shows 9,000 to 13,000 distinct CDR3 sequences, with around 8% occurring only once. Their antigen targets remain unknown. Specified time point: sample taken at primary tumor resection. This sample comprised lung tumor tissue, obtained at surgery. These receptors were obtained from a female donor with early-stage non-small cell lung cancer.

Within the sample, this clonotype is medium-sized. Found in a library prepared for alpha chains, this beta chain is an off-target read, and its abundance has little meaning. This sequence joins TRBV27 and TRBJ1-5; D not resolved. The CDR3 covers 16 residues. Trimming stripped 6 bases from V and 2 bases from J, with 17 bases between. Germline CDR1 is MNHEY and CDR2 is SMNVEV (reference sequence). Written as DNA, the CDR3 is TGTGCCAGCAGCCCGGTTTTTGCATCGGGCAATCAGCCCCAGCATTTT. It translates to CASSPVFASGNQPQHF.

This clonotype was detected only a few times. The library was built for alpha chains, so this beta chain is an off-target read and its size means little. This chain joins TRBV7-9 and TRBJ1-1; D unclear. Germline lookup yields CDR1 SEHNR and CDR2 FQNEAQ (reference sequence). Trimming removed 2 bases at V and 6 bases at J, with 10 bases between. The CDR3 loop spans 13 amino acids. The CDR3 DNA reads as TGTGCCAGCAGCTTAAGTCACCGCGCTGAAGCTTTCTTT. It codes for CASSLSHRAEAFF.

This clonotype was detected many times. Since it is a stray read in a library aimed at alpha chains, this beta chain has a size that is not meaningful. The chain is built from TRBV3-1 and TRBJ1-2; D gene ambiguous. The CDR3 has 14 amino acids. Between the trimmed V and J ends, which lost 4 bases and 7 bases, there was a span of 16 bases. The germline V gene encodes CDR1 LGHDT and CDR2 YNNKEL (reference sequence). CDR3 nucleotide sequence: TGTGCCAGCAGCCTCTCCGATTCGGTAGGTGGCTACACCTTC. Amino acid sequence: CASSLSDSVGGYTF.

Sample share makes this clonotype medium-sized. This beta chain came through as a stray read in a library set up for alpha chains, and its size says little. This rearrangement joins TRBV28 to TRBJ1-5; D is ambiguous. V lost 6 bases to trimming and J lost 0 bases, with 6 bases between them. CDR1 and CDR2 (germline): MDHEN, SYDVKM. The CDR3 is made up of 13 amino acids. CDR3 sequence reads: CASSRDSNQPQHF. DNA of the CDR3: TGTGCCAGCAGCCGCGATAGCAATCAGCCCCAGCATTTT.

This clonotype came up many times. Found in a library prepared for alpha chains, this beta chain is an off-target read, and its abundance has little meaning. This chain connects TRBV11-3 to TRBJ2-1; D gene ambiguous. Trimming stripped 1 base from V and 5 bases from J, with 9 bases between. Germline V lookup: CDR1 SGHNT, CDR2 YENEEA. This CDR3 has 14 amino acids. The CDR3 nucleotides are TGTGCCAGCAGCTTAGGGGCTAGTGACAATGAGCAGTTCTTC. As protein: CASSLGASDNEQFF.

This clonotype was recorded a few times. This beta chain came through as a stray read in a library set up for alpha chains, and its size says little. This rearrangement joins TRBV12-3 or TRBV12-4 to TRBJ2-3; D tentatively reads TRBD1 or TRBD2 (5 bases each). This CDR3 region has 13 residues. V was shortened by 10 bases and J by 0 bases, with 11 bases between the two germline ends. The CDR3 region has the DNA TGTGCCATCCAGAGGGGTAGCACAGATACGCAGTATTTT. It is translated as CAIQRGSTDTQYF.

This clonotype was seen many times. This beta chain is a stray sequence in a library constructed for alpha chains; its clone size is not meaningful. This rearrangement joins TRBV5-4 to TRBJ2-2; a possible D gene is TRBD1 (5 bases). This CDR3 has 16 residues. V shed 3 bases and J shed 1 base, with 13 bases lying between them. The germline CDR1 and CDR2 sequences are SGHNT and YYREEE (reference sequence). DNA of the CDR3: TGTGCCAGCAGCTCGAACTGGCAGGGGAACACCGGGGAGCTGTTTTTT. As protein: CASSSNWQGNTGELFF.

This clonotype was counted ten times or more. Because this beta chain is a stray read in a library intended to capture alpha chains, its abundance should not be given much weight. The chain couples TRBV4-2 to TRBJ2-1; 10 bases are a match to TRBD1. CDR1 is LGHNA, CDR2 YNFKEQ, per germline. V lost 2 bases and J lost 9; bases outside the gene matches: 7. CDR3 length: 15 residues. CDR3 loop: CASSQLGQGRGEQFF. The CDR3 region has the DNA TGTGCCAGCAGCCAACTGGGACAGGGGAGGGGTGAGCAGTTCTTC.

This clonotype has at least ten counts. This beta chain turned up in a library designed for alpha chains; as an off-target read, its abundance says little. This chain connects TRBV20-1 to TRBJ2-1; D remains unclear. The V gene's germline CDR1 is DFQATT and CDR2 SNEGSKA (reference sequence). The V end lost 5 bases, the J end lost 4 bases, and 18 bases lay between the germline ends. The length of the CDR3 is 15 residues. The CDR3 loop reads CSADNRRAAYNEQFF. In DNA, the CDR3 is TGCAGTGCTGACAACAGACGGGCGGCTTACAATGAGCAGTTCTTC.

This clonotype is medium-sized in the sample. Little can be read into the size of this beta chain, an off-target read in a library designed for alpha chains. The rearrangement joins TRBV2 to TRBJ1-1; weak D call: TRBD1 (6 bases). This CDR3 has 15 residues. CDR1 is SNHLY, CDR2 FYNNEI, per germline. The V end was cut by 6 bases, the J end by 1 base, with 15 bases between. The DNA for the CDR3 is TGTGCCAGCAGGATTAACAGGGTTCAGAACACTGAAGCTTTCTTT. Translating gives CASRINRVQNTEAFF. Filled out from reference TRBV2 and TRBJ1-1, the complete variable domain reads EPEVTQTPSHQVTQMGQEVILRCVPISNHLYFYWYRQILGQKVEFLVSFYNNEISEKSEIFDDQFSVERPDGSNFTLKIRSTKLEDSAMYFCASRINRVQNTEAFFGQGTRLTVV.

At least ten counts were recorded for this clonotype. Being off target in a library aimed at alpha chains, this beta chain has a size of little meaning. The chain combines TRBV10-2 with TRBJ1-1, with 7 bases that match TRBD1. Per germline, CDR1 WSHSY and CDR2 SAAADI. V shed 5 bases and J 1 base; nucleotides not matched to a gene: 4. The CDR3 is made up of 14 amino acids. The CDR3: CASSRQGGNTEAFF. The CDR3 DNA follows: TGCGCCAGCAGTAGGCAGGGGGGGAACACTGAAGCTTTCTTT.

This clonotype was found many times. This beta chain is an off-target read within a library intended for alpha chains, so its frequency means little. This chain joins TRBV5-6 and TRBJ2-7; D is undetermined. V was shortened by 5 bases and J by 4 bases, with 1 base between the two germline ends. This CDR3 region has 9 residues. Germline-derived CDR1 and CDR2 are SGHDT and YYEEEE. The CDR3 nucleotides read TGTGCCAGCAGTTACGAGCAGTACTTC. Amino acid sequence: CASSYEQYF. The full variable domain, completed using reference TRBV5-6 and TRBJ2-7, is DAGVTQSPTHLIKTRGQQVTLRCSPKSGHDTVSWYQQALGQGPQFIFQYYEEEERQRGNFPDRFSGHQFPNYSSELNVNALLLGDSALYLCASSYEQYFGPGTRLTVT.

This clonotype was detected ten times or more. This beta chain came through as a stray read in a library set up for alpha chains, and its size says little. CDR3 amino acids: CASSLALRTEAFF. For the CDR3, the DNA is TGTGCCAGCAGTTTAGCGCTTAGGACTGAAGCTTTCTTT. The J gene is TRBJ1-1, the V gene TRBV12-3 or TRBV12-4, with unresolved D. This CDR3 contains 13 residues. The V end was cut by 0 bases, the J end by 5 bases, with 7 bases between.

This clonotype was seen ten or more times. This beta chain represents an off-target read in a library built for alpha chains; its size is of limited meaning. The rearrangement uses TRBV6-5 and TRBJ1-1; TRBD1 matches 7 bases. Losses at the gene ends were 7 bases for V and 4 bases for J; bases not matched to a gene: 6. The CDR3 spans 13 residues. Germline assignment: CDR1 MNHEY and CDR2 SVGAGI. The CDR3 DNA reads as TGTGCCAGCATTCGACAGGGCGGCACTGAAGCTTTCTTT. Translating gives CASIRQGGTEAFF.

This clonotype was seen many times. This beta chain came through as a stray read in a library set up for alpha chains, and its size says little. The chain uses TRBV18 and TRBJ2-7, with 9 bases that match TRBD1. Germline lookup yields CDR1 KGHSH and CDR2 LQKENI. This CDR3 spans 17 amino acids. Trimming took 1 base from V and 1 from J; bases not matched to a gene: 8. The CDR3 DNA is TGTGCCAGCTCACCACGAATCGCCGGGACAGGGTCCTACGAGCAGTACTTC. Translated, it gives CASSPRIAGTGSYEQYF. Full variable domain (missing parts from reference TRBV18 and TRBJ2-7): NAGVMQNPRHLVRRRGQEARLRCSPMKGHSHVYWYRQLPEEGLKFMVYLQKENIIDESGMPKERFSAEFPKEGPSILRIQQVVRGDSAAYFCASSPRIAGTGSYEQYFGPGTRLTVT.

The sample holds many counts of this clonotype. This beta chain lies outside the target of a library built for alpha chains; its clone size means little. This chain connects TRBV7-3 to TRBJ1-1; D possibly corresponds to TRBD1 (6 bases). The V gene's germline CDR1 is SGHTA and CDR2 FQGTGA. The CDR3 is made up of 13 amino acids. The ends were cut back, 5 bases at V and 8 bases at J, with 15 bases in the middle. Here the CDR3 reads CASSRSPGEEAFF. CDR3 nucleotide sequence: TGTGCCAGCAGCCGCAGTCCAGGGGAGGAAGCTTTCTTT.

This clonotype was detected ten times or more. Because the library targeted alpha chains, this beta chain is an off-target read whose size means little. V is TRBV12-3 or TRBV12-4 and J is TRBJ2-5, with 7 bases lining up with TRBD1. The trim removed 5 bases at V and 5 bases at J, leaving 8 bases unmatched. The CDR3 length is 14 residues. This CDR3 is CASSLLTGTETQYF. In DNA form, the CDR3 reads TGTGCCAGCAGTCTACTGACAGGGACCGAGACCCAGTACTTC.

This clonotype is medium-sized in the sample. Little can be read into the size of this beta chain, an off-target read in a library designed for alpha chains. V usage is TRBV7-2 and J usage is TRBJ2-3; 10 nucleotides line up with TRBD2. The trim removed 5 bases at V and 2 bases at J, leaving 19 bases unmatched. There are 20 residues in the CDR3. CDR1 SGHTA and CDR2 FQGNSA come from the germline V gene. The DNA for the CDR3 is TGTGCCAGCAGCCTCCCCTCCGGCGCTAGCGGGGGCCACCTCACAGATACGCAGTATTTT. It encodes CASSLPSGASGGHLTDTQYF. Based on the CDR3 plus reference TRBV7-2 and TRBJ2-3, the full variable domain is GAGVSQSPSNKVTEKGKDVELRCDPISGHTALYWYRQSLGQGLEFLIYFQGNSAPDKSGLPSDRFSAERTGGSVSTLTIQRTQQEDSAVYLCASSLPSGASGGHLTDTQYFGPGTRLTVL.

This clonotype was seen repeatedly, ten times or more. This beta chain is a stray sequence in a library constructed for alpha chains; its clone size is not meaningful. The chain links TRBV27 to TRBJ1-3; unclear D gene. V lost 4 bases to trimming and J lost 1 base, with 14 bases between them. There are 16 residues in the CDR3. Germline CDR1 and CDR2: MNHEY and SMNVEV (reference sequence). The CDR3 nucleotides are TGTGCCAGCAGTTCATCCGGCTGGAGTTCTGGAAACACCATATATTTT. It translates to CASSSSGWSSGNTIYF.

This clonotype was seen many times. This beta chain is an off-target read within a library intended for alpha chains, so its frequency means little. V gene TRBV7-3 combines with J gene TRBJ2-1, with D hard to call. Trimming removed 5 bases at V and 10 bases at J, with 9 bases between. CDR1 is SGHTA and CDR2 is FQGTGA in the germline V gene. The CDR3 length is 11 residues. The CDR3 sequence: CASSQAGEQFF. The CDR3, as DNA: TGTGCCAGCAGCCAAGCCGGGGAGCAGTTCTTC.

In its sample, this clonotype was seen many times. This beta chain came through as a stray read in a library set up for alpha chains, and its size says little. The rearrangement joins TRBV11-2 to TRBJ2-1; tentative D call: TRBD1 (6 bases). This CDR3 has 14 residues. The V gene's germline CDR1 is SGHAT and CDR2 FQNNGV. The germline V and J ends were trimmed by 6 bases and 2 bases, with 11 bases remaining between them. CDR3 in amino acids: CASSSQGPYNEQFF. The CDR3 bases are TGTGCCAGCAGTTCACAGGGCCCCTACAATGAGCAGTTCTTC. The full variable domain, completed using reference TRBV11-2 and TRBJ2-1, is EAGVAQSPRYKIIEKRQSVAFWCNPISGHATLYWYQQILGQGPKLLIQFQNNGVVDDSQLPKDRFSAERLKGVDSTLKIQPAKLEDSAVYLCASSSQGPYNEQFFGPGTRLTVL.

This clonotype was seen a handful of times. This beta chain lies outside the target of a library built for alpha chains; its clone size means little. J is TRBJ2-2 and V is TRBV6-6, with 9 nucleotides matching TRBD1. V trimming: 6 bases; J trimming: 1 base; junction bases outside the gene matches: 12. The germline V gene encodes CDR1 MNHNY and CDR2 SVGAGI (reference sequence). The CDR3 contains 18 residues. CDR3 DNA sequence: TGTGCCAGCAGCTCAGGGGGACAGGGTATCGGGAACACCGGGGAGCTGTTTTTT. Translation: CASSSGGQGIGNTGELFF.

This clonotype was recorded many times. This beta chain is an unintended read in a library built for alpha chains; its size means little. The chain couples TRBV10-2 to TRBJ2-5; D is undetermined. This CDR3 region has 14 residues. The V end lost 3 bases, the J end lost 0 bases, and 8 bases lay between the germline ends. CDR1 WSHSY and CDR2 SAAADI come from the germline V gene. The CDR3: CASSESAYQETQYF. For the CDR3, the DNA is TGCGCCAGCAGTGAATCAGCCTACCAAGAGACCCAGTACTTC.

Within the sample, this clonotype is medium-sized (0.01 to 0.1%). Little can be read into the size of this beta chain, an off-target read in a library designed for alpha chains. This rearrangement joins TRBV5-1 to TRBJ2-4; 9 bases map to TRBD1. The CDR3 loop spans 14 amino acids. V gave up 7 bases and J gave up 4 bases; unmatched junction bases: 6. Germline CDR1 SGHRS, CDR2 YFSETQ. As DNA, the CDR3 is TGCGCCAGCGCGATGGGGACAGGGAAAAACATTCAGTACTTC. This gives the protein CASAMGTGKNIQYF. Full variable domain (rest looked up from reference TRBV5-1 and TRBJ2-4): KAGVTQTPRYLIKTRGQQVTLSCSPISGHRSVSWYQQTPGQGLQFLFEYFSETQRNKGNFPGRFSGRQFSNSRSEMNVSTLELGDSALYLCASAMGTGKNIQYFGAGTRLSVL.

This clonotype was recorded at least ten times. This beta chain is an unintended read in a library built for alpha chains; its size means little. This chain links TRBV5-5 with TRBJ2-5; 7 nucleotides agree with TRBD1. The germline gives CDR1 SGHKS, CDR2 YYEKEE (reference sequence). This CDR3 has 16 amino acids. Trimming took 4 bases from V and 2 from J; bases not matched to a gene: 11. The chain's CDR3 is CASSPHFDRAQETQYF. CDR3 sequence (DNA): TGTGCCAGCAGCCCACACTTCGACAGGGCGCAAGAGACCCAGTACTTC. Full variable domain (outside the CDR3, taken from reference TRBV5-5 and TRBJ2-5): DAGVTQSPTHLIKTRGQQVTLRCSPISGHKSVSWYQQVLGQGPQFIFQYYEKEERGRGNFPDRFSARQFPNYSSELNVNALLLGDSALYLCASSPHFDRAQETQYFGPGTRLLVL.

Ten or more counts support this clonotype. Because the library targeted alpha chains, this beta chain is an off-target read whose size means little. The chain couples TRBV30 to TRBJ1-1; 7 bases line up with TRBD1. Per the germline V gene, CDR1 is GTSNPN and CDR2 is SVGIG (reference sequence). CDR3 length: 15 amino acids. J gave up 0 bases and V 5 bases, and 9 bases lay outside the gene matches. CDR3 DNA: TGTGCCTGGTTGACAGGGACGTTTATGAACACTGAAGCTTTCTTT. Translating it yields CAWLTGTFMNTEAFF.

This clonotype was seen repeatedly, ten times or more. The size of this beta chain means little, since it is a stray read in a library made for alpha chains. This chain links TRBV27 with TRBJ1-1; unclear D gene. Germline V lookup: CDR1 MNHEY, CDR2 SMNVEV (reference sequence). The CDR3 has 13 amino acids. Trimming shortened V by 5 bases and J by 0 bases, and 7 bases separated the two germline ends. CDR3 DNA sequence: TGTGCCAGCAGTACAATCATGAACACTGAAGCTTTCTTT. It specifies CASSTIMNTEAFF.

This clonotype is medium-sized by share. A library prepared for alpha chains yielded this beta chain as an off-target read; its size is of little meaning. V and J are TRBV9 and TRBJ2-3; 7 bases line up with TRBD1. Germline assignment: CDR1 SGDLS and CDR2 YYNGEE. This CDR3 comprises 15 residues. V lost 3 bases and J lost 1; bases outside the gene matches: 5. CDR3 DNA sequence: TGTGCCAGCAGCGGTCCCGGGACAGGCACAGATACGCAGTATTTT. Residues: CASSGPGTGTDTQYF. Drawing the rest from reference TRBV9 and TRBJ2-3, the complete variable domain is DSGVTQTPKHLITATGQRVTLRCSPRSGDLSVYWYQQSLDQGLQFLIQYYNGEERAKGNILERFSAQQFPDLHSELNLSSLELGDSALYFCASSGPGTGTDTQYFGPGTRLTVL.

This clonotype is labeled medium-sized. This beta chain lies outside the target of a library built for alpha chains; its clone size means little. The V gene is TRBV7-8, the J gene TRBJ2-3; D is unclear. The V end lost 10 bases, the J end lost 4 bases, and 18 bases lay between the germline ends. Germline loops: CDR1 SGHVS, CDR2 FQNEAQ. This CDR3 is built from 14 residues. The CDR3: CATSHYVAPDTQYF. CDR3 coding DNA: TGTGCCACCTCACACTACGTTGCGCCAGATACGCAGTATTTT.